One and the same sample provided the 9 T cell receptor beta chains below, sequenced in a study of T-cell memory formation after mild COVID-19. Each CDR3 protein is one row after TCRdb ran MiXCR on the 5' RACE reads. The table shows some 130,000 distinct CDR3 sequences, with roughly 15% occurring only once. Material for sequencing was PBMCs or a T cell subset sorted from them (not recorded which). All receptors come from an adult woman who had mild COVID-19 (a few samples of this study predate the infection). Cell type and time point are not known.

On this clonotype: The junction shows a germline mismatch at one end, possibly a read error. The J gene is TRBJ2-2, the V gene TRBV7-2, with D maybe TRBD1 (8 bases). Germline CDR1 and CDR2: SGHTA and FQGNSA. This CDR3 spans 11 amino acids. CDR3 sequence: CASTTGGGLFF. CDR3 nucleotides: TGTGCCAGCACCACAGGGGGGGGGCTGTTTTTT.

The rearrangement links TRBV7-2 to TRBJ2-3; 7 bases fit TRBD2. Germline CDR1 and CDR2: SGHTA and FQGNSA. V shed 5 bases, J shed 4 bases, and the junction held 9 bases outside the gene matches. The length of the CDR3 is 15 residues. The CDR3 spells CASSPEGRAPDTQYF. CDR3 nucleotide sequence: TGTGCCAGCAGCCCAGAGGGGAGGGCCCCAGATACGCAGTATTTT.

The chain carries TRBV5-1 and TRBJ2-7, with 10 bases that match TRBD1. CDR3 length equals 16 residues. The junction had 8 bases not matched to a gene; V was cut back by 0 bases and J by 5 bases. Germline CDR1 and CDR2: SGHRS and YFSETQ. The CDR3 region is CASSLAYGQGENEQYF. In nucleotides, the CDR3 is TGCGCCAGCAGCTTGGCCTATGGACAGGGGGAAAACGAGCAGTACTTC.

The rearrangement joins TRBV20-1 to TRBJ2-1, with D maybe TRBD2 (6 bases). The CDR3 is made up of 13 amino acids. The germline V gene has CDR1 DFQATT and CDR2 SNEGSKA (reference sequence). Trimming took off 1 base at V and 10 bases at J, with 14 bases between the two ends. In DNA form, the CDR3 reads TGCAGTGCTAGAGGGCTAGCGAGGAGAGAGCAGTTCTTC. Translating it yields CSARGLARREQFF.

The table lists this clonotype with a few counts. V is TRBV7-2 and J is TRBJ2-7; TRBD2 agrees at 7 bases. The CDR3 has 16 residues. Per germline, CDR1 SGHTA and CDR2 FQGNSA. The trim removed 6 bases at V and 0 bases at J, leaving 11 bases unmatched. CDR3 sequence: CASSWGGSPSSYEQYF. The CDR3 DNA reads TGTGCCAGCAGTTGGGGGGGGTCACCGAGCTCCTACGAGCAGTACTTC.

The chain joins TRBV7-9 to TRBJ2-7, with a tentative D call TRBD2 (6 bases). With 7 bases removed from V and 1 base from J, the gap between germline ends came to 14 bases. The germline V gene has CDR1 SEHNR and CDR2 FQNEAQ (reference sequence). The CDR3 runs to 14 residues. As DNA, the CDR3 is TGTGCCAGCACCCCCGGCGGGGTTTCCTACGAGCAGTACTTC. Amino acid sequence: CASTPGGVSYEQYF.

This chain links TRBV5-1 with TRBJ2-5, with a tentative D call TRBD2 (6 bases). CDR1 and CDR2 (germline): SGHRS, YFSETQ. CDR3 length equals 15 residues. V was trimmed by 6 bases and J by 3 bases, leaving 18 bases between them. The CDR3 DNA sequence: TGCGCCAGCACCGGCCCTAGCGTCGGGGAAGAGACCCAGTACTTC. Amino acids: CASTGPSVGEETQYF.

This clonotype was counted only a few times. The chain links TRBV7-9 to TRBJ1-2; D is perhaps TRBD1 (5 bases). The CDR3 runs to 13 residues. The germline V gene encodes CDR1 SEHNR and CDR2 FQNEAQ (reference sequence). Trimming cost V 5 bases and J 7 bases, with 14 bases left between them. The CDR3 loop reads CASSRLGGSGYTF. The DNA of the CDR3 is TGTGCCAGCAGCCGCCTGGGGGGATCTGGCTACACCTTC.

The rearrangement links TRBV12-3 or TRBV12-4 to TRBJ2-3, with TRBD2 matching 12 bases. The CDR3 consists of 16 residues. Germline trimming cut 6 bases from V and 2 bases from J; bases unmatched to any gene: 6. CDR3 loop: CASRTLAGGSTDTQYF. DNA of the CDR3: TGTGCCAGCAGGACCCTAGCGGGGGGGTCCACAGATACGCAGTATTTT.